The T cell receptor beta chain described here comes from a study of shared clonotypes between healthy human individuals. Every subset had its genomic DNA shared out evenly among several immunoSEQ plates. Sequencing was performed with immunoSEQ multiplex PCR; in TCRdb, only in-frame clones are kept and a portion is missing. In the table there are around 1.9 million clones, 80% to 95% of which are singletons. As defined, naive CD8 cells were CD45RO-negative and positively selected for CCR7, with terminally differentiated effector memory CD45RA+ cells excluded. Notes on the study in general: Clonotypes shared by all four donors outscored non-shared clonotypes in generation probability.

Per the germline V gene, CDR1 is MNHEY and CDR2 is SMNVEV (reference sequence). Trimming pared 0 bases from V and 2 bases from J, leaving 11 bases between. The CDR3 totals 16 residues. To note about this clone: No antigen is known for it.

The source of this sequence is a man aged 18 to 35 in good health. Some clones in this sample may be carry-over from other donors' samples. J is TRBJ2-1 and V is TRBV27, with a tentative D call TRBD2 (6 bases). The specimen was naive CD8+ T cells from PBMCs. CDR3 coding DNA: TGTGCCAGCAGTTTATCGGGGGGAGTAGCCTACAATGAGCAGTTCTTC. This translates into CASSLSGGVAYNEQFF.